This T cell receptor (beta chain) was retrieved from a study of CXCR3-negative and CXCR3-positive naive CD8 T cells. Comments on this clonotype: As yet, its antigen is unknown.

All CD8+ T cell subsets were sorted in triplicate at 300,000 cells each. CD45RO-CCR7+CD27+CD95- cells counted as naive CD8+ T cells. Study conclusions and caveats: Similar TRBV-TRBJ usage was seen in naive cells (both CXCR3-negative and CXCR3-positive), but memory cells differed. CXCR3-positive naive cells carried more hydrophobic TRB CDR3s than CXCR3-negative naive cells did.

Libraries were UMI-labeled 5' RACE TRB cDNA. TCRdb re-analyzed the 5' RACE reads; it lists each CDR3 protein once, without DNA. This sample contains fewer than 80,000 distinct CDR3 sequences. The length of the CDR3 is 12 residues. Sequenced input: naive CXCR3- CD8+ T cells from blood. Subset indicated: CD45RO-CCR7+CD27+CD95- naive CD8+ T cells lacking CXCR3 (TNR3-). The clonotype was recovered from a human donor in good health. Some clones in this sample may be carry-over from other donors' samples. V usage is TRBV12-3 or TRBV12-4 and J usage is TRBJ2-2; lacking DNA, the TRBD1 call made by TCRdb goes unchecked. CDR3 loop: CASSFGGGELFF.